These 19 T cell receptor beta chains were sequenced from one sample in a study of monozygotic twins with inflammatory bowel disease. TCRdb derives one entry per CDR3 protein from the 5' RACE reads, leaving out DNA. The sample's table shows 110,000 to 150,000 distinct CDR3 sequences. Sample: blood. The origin of the receptors is a human donor with ulcerative colitis or Crohn's disease, or a healthy co-twin of an affected twin (not recorded which).

The chain is built from TRBV7-2 and TRBJ2-5; the D gene TCRdb calls, TRBD1, cannot be checked with no DNA. Germline V gene data show CDR1 as SGHTA and CDR2 as FQGNSA. The CDR3 spans 15 residues. CDR3 region: CASSLNVGQRETQYF.

This chain connects TRBV15 to TRBJ1-1; with no DNA, the TCRdb D assignment of TRBD1 cannot be verified. CDR3 length: 14 amino acids. The V gene's germline CDR1 is LNHNV and CDR2 YYDKDF (reference sequence). Here the CDR3 reads CATSRDGTGTGAFF.

CDR3: CSASGPSFKETQYF. J is TRBJ2-5 and V is TRBV20-1; the D gene TCRdb calls, TRBD2, cannot be checked with no DNA. There are 14 residues in the CDR3. The germline gives CDR1 DFQATT, CDR2 SNEGSKA (reference sequence).

J is TRBJ1-5 and V is TRBV5-1; the D gene TCRdb calls, TRBD1, cannot be checked with no DNA. Germline CDR1 reads SGHRS; CDR2 reads YFSETQ. The CDR3 has 15 residues. This CDR3 reads CASSLRTGRNQPQHF.

The gene calls are TRBV2 and TRBJ2-2; TCRdb picks TRBD2, but there is no DNA to check that call. The V gene's germline CDR1 is SNHLY and CDR2 FYNNEI. The CDR3 contains 16 residues. CDR3 sequence reads: CASSERQARATGELFF.

V is TRBV29-1 and J is TRBJ2-7; TCRdb names TRBD1, which stays unverified in the absence of DNA. CDR3 length equals 14 residues. In germline, CDR1 is SQVTM, CDR2 ANQGSEA. The CDR3 is CSVAQGSLRLEQYF.

The J gene is TRBJ2-5, the V gene TRBV4-1. CDR1 and CDR2 (germline): MGHRA, YSYEKL. CDR3 length: 15 amino acids. CDR3 loop: CASSQAWQGQETQYF.

This chain connects TRBV18 to TRBJ2-6; the TCRdb call, TRBD1, lacks DNA for checking. Germline CDR1 reads KGHSH; CDR2 reads LQKENI. CDR3 length: 14 residues. CDR3 in amino acids: CASSHKTGGEVLTF. The full variable domain, rest sourced from reference TRBV18 and TRBJ2-6, is NAGVMQNPRHLVRRRGQEARLRCSPMKGHSHVYWYRQLPEEGLKFMVYLQKENIIDESGMPKERFSAEFPKEGPSILRIQQVVRGDSAAYFCASSHKTGGEVLTFGAGSRLTVL.

This rearrangement joins TRBV20-1 to TRBJ2-7; lacking DNA, the TRBD1 call made by TCRdb goes unchecked. This CDR3 is 12 amino acids long. Germline assignment: CDR1 DFQATT and CDR2 SNEGSKA (reference sequence). CDR3 in amino acids: CSARGPSYEQYF.

The V gene is TRBV5-1, the J gene TRBJ2-3; TCRdb designates TRBD1, a call that cannot be tested without DNA. Per the germline V gene, CDR1 is SGHRS and CDR2 is YFSETQ. This CDR3 is built from 16 residues. CDR3 amino acids: CATPIMEGNLTDTQYF.

This rearrangement joins TRBV12-3 or TRBV12-4 to TRBJ1-1. The CDR3 spans 13 residues. This CDR3 is CASSLNGETEAFF.

V usage is TRBV6-1 and J usage is TRBJ1-2; TCRdb proposes TRBD1, but this gene call is untestable without DNA. CDR3 length equals 16 residues. Germline lookup yields CDR1 MNHNS and CDR2 SASEGT. The CDR3 loop is CASTEDWDSSNYGYTF.

The chain employs TRBV24-1 and TRBJ2-1; with no DNA, the TCRdb D assignment of TRBD2 cannot be verified. Germline loops: CDR1 KGHDR, CDR2 SFDVKD. There are 16 residues in the CDR3. Here the CDR3 reads CATSDLTSGSRDEQFF.

The chain uses TRBV11-3 and TRBJ2-3; TCRdb selects TRBD1, and the lack of DNA leaves this call unchecked. The CDR3 loop spans 14 amino acids. Germline V gene sequence: CDR1 SGHNT, CDR2 YENEEA. The CDR3 sequence: CASSRAGLADTQYF.

The chain couples TRBV5-1 to TRBJ2-3; TCRdb's D call, TRBD1, is unchecked because there is no DNA. Germline V lookup: CDR1 SGHRS, CDR2 YFSETQ. The CDR3 is 13 residues long. The chain's CDR3 is CASSPGQGATQYF. Drawing the rest from reference TRBV5-1 and TRBJ2-3, the complete variable domain is KAGVTQTPRYLIKTRGQQVTLSCSPISGHRSVSWYQQTPGQGLQFLFEYFSETQRNKGNFPGRFSGRQFSNSRSEMNVSTLELGDSALYLCASSPGQGATQYFGPGTRLTVL.

This rearrangement joins TRBV20-1 to TRBJ2-7; TCRdb names TRBD2, which stays unverified in the absence of DNA. The CDR3 length is 17 residues. Germline loops: CDR1 DFQATT, CDR2 SNEGSKA (reference sequence). CDR3 region: CSARDAGTSGSPYEQYF.

V is TRBV19 and J is TRBJ2-1; TCRdb names TRBD2, which stays unverified in the absence of DNA. Germline values: CDR1 LNHDA, CDR2 SQIVND (reference sequence). The CDR3 sequence is 14 residues long. The CDR3: CASSIVSGTNEQFF.

The gene calls are TRBV7-6 and TRBJ2-3. Per germline, CDR1 SGHVS and CDR2 FNYEAQ. This CDR3 spans 15 amino acids. The CDR3 sequence is CASSSGVDGIDTQYF.

This chain uses TRBV5-1 with TRBJ1-1; lacking DNA, the TRBD1 call made by TCRdb goes unchecked. The CDR3 sequence is 15 residues long. Germline V gene data show CDR1 as SGHRS and CDR2 as YFSETQ. The CDR3 is CASRRGAQTNTEAFF.